Shown below are 10 T cell receptor beta chains from a single sample sequenced in a study of tumor and adjacent non-tumor tissue in lung cancer (dated by TCRdb to 2016 to 2018). RNA was isolated from bulk, unsorted tissue, and RNA quality was assessed with a NanoDrop ND-1000 and an Agilent 2100. Normal lung samples were distant non-tumor tissue taken more than 3 cm from the tumor edge. Library construction relied on multiplex PCR. Sequenced using an Illumina HiSeq 2500. TCRbeta libraries were built by three rounds of nested PCR using primers (Table S4), following protocols modified from ARM-PCR. Using fastp trimming at Q25 and MiXCR clonotype assembly, TCRdb reanalyzed the public sequencing data and kept in-frame beta chains. One record per CDR3 amino acid sequence lists the most common genes and DNA. The sample table holds 40,000 or so distinct CDR3 sequences, of which roughly 60% were seen once. The ten largest clones capture 35% to 50% of the sample.

Sequences were obtained from distant non-tumor lung tissue. Receptor source: a man aged 45 to 65 with non-small cell lung cancer.

Concerning this clonotype itself: A read error may be the cause here, since a much bigger clone is one base away. This rearrangement joins TRBV30 to TRBJ1-1; D not resolved. Trimming took off 2 bases at V and 5 bases at J, with 12 bases between the two ends. CDR3 size: 13 residues. Germline V gene data show CDR1 as GTSNPN and CDR2 as SVGIG (reference sequence). CDR3 region: CAWSREGYTEAFF. The CDR3 nucleotides are TGTGCCTGGAGTCGCGAGGGATATACTGAAGCTTTCTTT. The full variable domain, in which reference TRBV30 and TRBJ1-1 provide the parts outside the CDR3, is SQTIHQWPATLVQPVGSPLSLECTVEGTSNPNLYWYRQAAGRGLQLLFYSVGIGQISSEVPQNLSASRPQDRQFILSSKKLLLSDSGFYLCAWSREGYTEAFFGQGTRLTVV.

A word on this clonotype: Germline is not matched at one junction end, which may reflect a read error. The chain has TRBV30 and TRBJ2-2; 10 bases line up with TRBD1. Germline assignment: CDR1 GTSNPN and CDR2 SVGIG (reference sequence). The CDR3 has 16 amino acids. The CDR3 DNA reads as TGTGCCTGGACGCCCTTGGGACAGGGGAACCCCGGGGAGCTGTTTTTT. Protein product: CAWTPLGQGNPGELFF.

Notes on this clonotype: At one end, the junction sequence differs from germline, possibly due to a read error. The chain links TRBV10-1 to TRBJ2-5; D is possibly TRBD1 or TRBD2 (5 bases each). Germline V lookup: CDR1 WNHNN, CDR2 SYGVQD (reference sequence). The CDR3 has 16 residues. The CDR3 sequence: CASNESRNPGAGTQYF. CDR3 bases: TGCGCCAGCAATGAGTCGAGGAACCCTGGGGCGGGGACCCAGTACTTC.

The table lists this clonotype with many counts. No conserved phenylalanine or tryptophan is present at the end of the CDR3, so a read error is the likely explanation. V usage is TRBV11-3 and J usage is TRBJ2-3; no firm D call. The germline V gene encodes CDR1 SGHNT and CDR2 YENEEA. V shed 1 base and J shed 6 bases, with 11 bases lying between them. This CDR3 has 14 residues. This CDR3 is CASSLGRASDTQYL. The CDR3 coding sequence is TGTGCCAGCAGCTTAGGCAGAGCATCGGATACGCAGTATCTT.

There are a few counts of this clonotype. CDR3 bases: TGCAGTGCTAGAGCCCATACATCCAATGAGCAGTTCTTC. Translating it yields CSARAHTSNEQFF. The V gene is TRBV20-1, the J gene TRBJ2-1; no clear D gene. Between the trimmed V and J ends, which lost 1 base and 6 bases, there was a span of 10 bases. CDR3 length: 13 residues. In germline, CDR1 is DFQATT, CDR2 SNEGSKA (reference sequence).

This clonotype was counted many times. This sequence joins TRBV6-1 and TRBJ1-1; TRBD1 might be the D (5 bases). Germline V gene data show CDR1 as MNHNS and CDR2 as SASEGT. The CDR3 runs to 13 residues. Trimming took 4 bases from V and 6 from J, leaving 12 bases between them. CDR3: CASSATRGAEAFF. CDR3 nucleotide sequence: TGTGCCAGCAGTGCGACCCGAGGGGCTGAAGCTTTCTTT.

With respect to this clonotype: At one boundary the junction diverges from the germline segment, which might be a read error. This chain joins TRBV4-1 and TRBJ2-7; the match to TRBD1 covers 7 bases. CDR1 and CDR2 from the germline V gene are MGHRA and YSYEKL. This CDR3 is 16 amino acids long. CDR3 coding DNA: TGTGCCAGCAACCAAGAATGGACCGAGACAGGGCTCGGGCAATACTTC. Its protein product is CASNQEWTETGLGQYF.

Worth noting for this clonotype: One junction end does not reproduce the germline sequence, and a read error may be involved. The V and J genes are TRBV5-1 and TRBJ2-2; tentatively, D is TRBD1 or TRBD2 (6 bases each). The CDR3 spans 14 residues. CDR1 SGHRS and CDR2 YFSETQ come from the germline V gene. CDR3 sequence: CASSRRDNPGGLFF. Here the CDR3 DNA reads TGCGCCAGCAGCCGCCGGGACAACCCCGGGGGGCTGTTTTTT.

This clonotype occurred many times. This sequence joins TRBV6-6 and TRBJ2-3; 8 nucleotides line up with TRBD2. CDR1 and CDR2 from the germline V gene are MNHNY and SVGAGI (reference sequence). The V and J ends lost 6 bases and 7 bases, in that order; junction bases with no gene match: 12. The CDR3 loop spans 15 amino acids. The CDR3 region has the DNA TGTGCCAGCAGAGAGAGTACGGGAGGGCGAAATACGCAGTATTTT. Its protein is CASRESTGGRNTQYF.

CDR3 DNA: TGCAGTGCTAGAGGTCTGACGGAGAACTCCTACAATGAGCAGTTCTTC. Translation: CSARGLTENSYNEQFF. The V gene is TRBV20-1, the J gene TRBJ2-1, with D unclear. The V end was cut by 1 base, the J end by 0 bases, with 13 bases between. This CDR3 spans 16 amino acids. CDR1 and CDR2 (germline): DFQATT, SNEGSKA (reference sequence).